This TCR beta chain was sequenced during a study of blood T cell repertoires in COVID-19 (dated by TCRdb to about 2020). A note on the overall study: Collaborator samples came from the United States, Italy and Spain and covered acute and convalescent phases of COVID-19. The repertoires were released in a freely available public database meant as a resource for research on the immune response to SARS-CoV-2. Where available, HLA class I and class II types were obtained from metadata supplied by the sample provider rather than from assay-based typing. The sample metadata nearly always contained a de-identified subject ID, COVID-19 status, age in years and sex. The prospective study material was composed of cDNA or gDNA derived from T cells, B-cell-depleted T cells, or PBMCs. Samples were obtained from the ongoing ImmuneRACE study (first 160 participants) and from over 1,000 subjects provided by 6 global collaborators. Subjects who had been exposed to COVID-19, were actively infected with it, or had recovered from it provided the deeply sampled blood TCRbeta repertoires that made up the dataset. The research as a whole found: The amount of clinical and demographic metadata varied by source and participant and was provided uncurated.

TCRbeta CDR3 regions were amplified from genomic DNA using the immunoSEQ Assay, a bias-controlled multiplex PCR. The source study handled its data this way. The number of nucleated cells in each sample was estimated by amplification of reference gene primers within the assay. To quantify the absolute abundance of each unique TCRbeta CDR3 rearrangement, sequence reads were collapsed and filtered. For each sample, productive Simpson clonality was calculated as the square root of Simpson's diversity index across productive rearrangements. In its TCRdb copy, this immuneACCESS table keeps in-frame sequences only and misses some clones. Where compared with another copy, unresolved V genes explain less than half of these, and the others have no known cause. For V, J and clone size, that table is used; D and trimming come from the DNA. Across this sample there are about 60,000 clones, with around 83% seen only once. 10% to 13% of the sample lies in the top ten.

On this clone: The antigen it binds to is not known. Per-nucleotide qualities are absent, and no much larger clonotype sits a single base away.

A distance of 8 bases separates the germline ends of V and J, which lose 2 bases and 3 bases respectively. Including the terminal cysteine and phenylalanine, the CDR3 comprises 14 residues. Solely the CDR3 DNA is kept, with 42 bases framed from the first base. According to the germline V gene (reference sequence), CDR1 reads MNHEY and CDR2 reads SMNVEV. In Seattle, one collaborating source enrolled patients while the infection was active and tracked those patients longitudinally over the course of disease. Each collaborating institution followed its own protocols to collect whole blood in K2EDTA tubes. For TCRbeta analysis, collaborator samples were shipped as frozen whole blood, as isolated PBMCs, or as DNA extracted from either sample type.

Input material: peripheral blood. The TCR comes from a man aged 45-60 years with COVID-19, enrolled during active disease. The chain couples TRBV27 to TRBJ1-3, with TRBD1 as a weak D call on 5 bases. The DNA sequence follows: TGTGCCAGCAGTTTACAGGGTTTTGGAAACACCATATATTTT. The translation is CASSLQGFGNTIYF.